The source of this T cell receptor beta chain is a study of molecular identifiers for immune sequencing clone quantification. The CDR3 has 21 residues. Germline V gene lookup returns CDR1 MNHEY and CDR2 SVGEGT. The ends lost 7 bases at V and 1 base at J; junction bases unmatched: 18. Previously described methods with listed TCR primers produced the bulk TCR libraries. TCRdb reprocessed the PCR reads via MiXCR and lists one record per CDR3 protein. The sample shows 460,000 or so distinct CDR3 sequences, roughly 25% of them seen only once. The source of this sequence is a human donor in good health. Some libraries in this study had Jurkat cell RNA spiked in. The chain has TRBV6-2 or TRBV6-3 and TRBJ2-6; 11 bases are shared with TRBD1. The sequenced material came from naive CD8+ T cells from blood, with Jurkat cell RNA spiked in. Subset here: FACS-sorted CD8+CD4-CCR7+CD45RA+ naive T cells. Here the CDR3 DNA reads TGTGCCAGCACAAACCCCTATGATGGACAGGGGGCTTCTTCTGGGGCCAACGTCCTGACTTTC. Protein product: CASTNPYDGQGASSGANVLTF.